The 17 T cell receptor beta chains below come from one sample, sequenced in a study of cytomegalovirus exposure and HLA in healthy donors. Primers included in the PCR were 60 Vbeta and 13 Jbeta primers. Assay used: immunoSEQ multiplex PCR; TCRdb lists only in-frame clones, some missing. The sample has under 250,000 clones; approximately 80% are singletons. The specimen was PBMCs. All receptors derive from an older woman in good health and CMV-seropositive.

The rearrangement links TRBV5-1 to TRBJ2-7; the D gene is possibly TRBD1 (6 bases). The CDR3 is 14 residues long. CDR1 is SGHRS, CDR2 YFSETQ, per germline. V lost 3 bases and J lost 3, with 13 bases in between. The DNA of the CDR3 is TGCGCCAGCAGCTCCTCCTGGACAGACTACGAGCAGTACTTC. Translation gives CASSSSWTDYEQYF.

This chain uses TRBV19 with TRBJ1-5; 10 nucleotides align to TRBD1. Germline CDR1 LNHDA, CDR2 SQIVND (reference sequence). The J segment lost 4 bases and the V segment lost 5 bases, leaving 5 bases of the junction unmatched. This CDR3 is 15 amino acids long. CDR3 nucleotides: TGTGCCAGTAGTGTCCGGACAGGGGGAAATCAGCCCCAGCATTTT. It encodes CASSVRTGGNQPQHF.

The genes are TRBV11-2 and TRBJ2-1, with 8 bases aligning to TRBD2. The CDR3 extends over 15 amino acids. With 0 bases clipped from V and 9 bases from J, the junction kept 7 bases outside the gene matches. Germline lookup yields CDR1 SGHAT and CDR2 FQNNGV. CDR3 sequence: CASSLDPAGEVEQFF. DNA for the CDR3: TGTGCCAGCAGCTTAGATCCAGCGGGAGAGGTTGAGCAGTTCTTC.

The rearrangement joins TRBV11-2 to TRBJ2-7; 9 bases align to TRBD1. The V segment lost 9 bases and the J segment 3 bases; nucleotides outside the gene matches: 6. This CDR3 is 13 amino acids long. Germline V gene sequence: CDR1 SGHAT, CDR2 FQNNGV. Here the CDR3 reads CASFGTGNYEQYF. The CDR3 nucleotides are TGTGCCAGTTTTGGGACAGGGAACTACGAGCAGTACTTC. The variable domain in full, with the rest retrieved from reference TRBV11-2 and TRBJ2-7, is EAGVAQSPRYKIIEKRQSVAFWCNPISGHATLYWYQQILGQGPKLLIQFQNNGVVDDSQLPKDRFSAERLKGVDSTLKIQPAKLEDSAVYLCASFGTGNYEQYFGPGTRLTVT.

The V gene is TRBV10-3, the J gene TRBJ2-7; 14 bases fit TRBD2. The V gene end was trimmed by 3 bases and the J gene end by 7 bases; junction bases not matched to a gene: 11. CDR1 ENHRY and CDR2 SYGVKD come from the germline V gene. This CDR3 is 17 amino acids long. The CDR3 here is CAISEGTSGGEGWEQYF. For the CDR3, the DNA is TGTGCCATCAGTGAAGGGACTAGCGGGGGAGAGGGATGGGAGCAGTACTTC.

This chain connects TRBV5-4 to TRBJ2-5; 8 bases line up with TRBD2. The germline CDR1 and CDR2 sequences are SGHNT and YYREEE (reference sequence). The J segment lost 3 bases and the V segment lost 3 bases, leaving 4 bases of the junction unmatched. The CDR3 has 14 amino acids. The CDR3 sequence: CASSSIAGKETQYF. In DNA form, the CDR3 reads TGTGCCAGCAGCTCGATAGCGGGAAAAGAGACCCAGTACTTC.

CDR3 nucleotides: TGTGCCAGCAGATGGAGGAGCACAGATACGCAGTATTTT. Encoded protein: CASRWRSTDTQYF. The chain joins TRBV5-6 to TRBJ2-3; perhaps TRBD2 as D (5 bases). V gave up 5 bases and J gave up 0 bases, with 7 bases separating them. The CDR3 has 13 residues. The germline V gene encodes CDR1 SGHDT and CDR2 YYEEEE. Looking up the rest from reference TRBV5-6 and TRBJ2-3 gives the full variable domain: DAGVTQSPTHLIKTRGQQVTLRCSPKSGHDTVSWYQQALGQGPQFIFQYYEEEERQRGNFPDRFSGHQFPNYSSELNVNALLLGDSALYLCASRWRSTDTQYFGPGTRLTVL.

This chain connects TRBV2 to TRBJ1-5, with D perhaps TRBD1 (5 bases). The V and J ends lost 7 bases and 4 bases respectively, with 20 bases between them. Per germline, CDR1 SNHLY and CDR2 FYNNEI. The CDR3 totals 16 residues. The CDR3 nucleotides are TGTGCCAGCAAGCAAGGTTTTGGAGGGGCGAATCAGCCCCAGCATTTT. Its protein product is CASKQGFGGANQPQHF.

This chain joins TRBV18 and TRBJ2-2; 13 bases are shared with TRBD2. The CDR3 totals 16 residues. After removal of 3 bases from V and 5 bases from J, the junction contained 3 bases not matched to a gene. Germline lookup yields CDR1 KGHSH and CDR2 LQKENI. The CDR3 nucleotides read TGTGCCAGCTCACCCCCACTAGCGGGAGGGACCGGGGAGCTGTTTTTT. Translated, it gives CASSPPLAGGTGELFF.

CDR3 sequence (DNA): TGTGCCAGCCATCCGGGACTAGTGCATGATACGCAGTATTTT. It encodes CASHPGLVHDTQYF. The chain is built from TRBV5-6 and TRBJ2-3; 8 nucleotides match TRBD2. The CDR3 totals 14 residues. CDR1 and CDR2 from the germline V gene are SGHDT and YYEEEE. V shed 7 bases, J shed 6 bases, and the junction held 10 bases outside the gene matches.

CDR3 sequence reads: CATSRRQGRNTEAFF. The CDR3 bases are TGTGCCACCAGCAGAAGACAGGGAAGGAACACTGAAGCTTTCTTT. The chain couples TRBV15 to TRBJ1-1; 7 bases agree with TRBD1. CDR1 is LNHNV and CDR2 is YYDKDF in the germline V gene (reference sequence). The length of the CDR3 is 15 residues. V trimming: 2 bases; J trimming: 1 base; junction bases outside the gene matches: 4.

The chain has TRBV19 and TRBJ1-5; D gene ambiguous. Trimming pared 7 bases from V and 0 bases from J, leaving 7 bases between. The germline V gene encodes CDR1 LNHDA and CDR2 SQIVND (reference sequence). The CDR3 extends over 13 amino acids. CDR3 residues: CASKENSNQPQHF. CDR3 nucleotide sequence: TGTGCCAGTAAGGAGAATAGCAATCAGCCCCAGCATTTT. The whole variable domain, filled in from reference TRBV19 and TRBJ1-5, reads DGGITQSPKYLFRKEGQNVTLSCEQNLNHDAMYWYRQDPGQGLRLIYYSQIVNDFQKGDIAEGYSVSREKKESFPLTVTSAQKNPTAFYLCASKENSNQPQHFGDGTRLSIL.

In the case of this clone: The junction shows a germline mismatch at one end, possibly a read error. The chain couples TRBV7-9 to TRBJ2-7; 10 nucleotides agree with TRBD2. The CDR3 runs 16 residues. The germline V gene encodes CDR1 SEHNR and CDR2 FQNEAQ (reference sequence). In DNA form, the CDR3 reads TGTTCCAGCAGCTTTACCCCTAGCGGGAGCAAAGACGAGCAGTACTTC. This codes for CSSSFTPSGSKDEQYF.

This sequence joins TRBV7-9 and TRBJ2-7; D is possibly TRBD2 (6 bases). This CDR3 is built from 13 residues. The ends were cut back, 5 bases at V and 6 bases at J, with 14 bases in the middle. Germline values: CDR1 SEHNR, CDR2 FQNEAQ (reference sequence). Here the CDR3 DNA reads TGTGCCAGCAGCCCCGGTGTGGGAGGCGAGCAGTACTTC. Translated, it gives CASSPGVGGEQYF.

This rearrangement joins TRBV6-6 to TRBJ2-3; possibly TRBD2 for D (5 bases). The ends were cut back, 6 bases at V and 5 bases at J, with 15 bases in the middle. The CDR3 loop spans 14 amino acids. Germline V gene data show CDR1 as MNHNY and CDR2 as SVGAGI (reference sequence). This CDR3 reads CASRSGMVGDTQYF. DNA of the CDR3: TGTGCCAGCAGGTCGGGGATGGTAGGAGATACGCAGTATTTT.

The chain combines TRBV4-2 with TRBJ1-1; 7 bases are shared with TRBD1. The germline gives CDR1 LGHNA, CDR2 YNFKEQ. With V trimmed by 1 base and J by 0 bases, 2 bases remained unmatched. CDR3 length: 15 residues. DNA for the CDR3: TGTGCCAGCAGCCAAGGGACAGGCATGAACACTGAAGCTTTCTTT. Its translation: CASSQGTGMNTEAFF.

This clone was seen only once. The chain joins TRBV2 to TRBJ2-3; D call uncertain. CDR1 and CDR2 (germline): SNHLY, FYNNEI. The CDR3 length is 13 residues. V lost 6 bases and J 5 bases, leaving 12 bases between the germline ends. The CDR3 spells CASRPGPLDTQYF. For the CDR3, the DNA is TGTGCCAGCAGGCCCGGTCCACTAGATACGCAGTATTTT.